What follows is one T cell receptor (beta chain) and its context. These data originate in a study of T cells after yellow fever vaccination. J lost 3 bases, V lost 1 base, and 7 bases had no gene match. In germline, CDR1 is SGHVS, CDR2 FQNEAQ. CDR3 size: 17 residues. TCRdb re-called the 5' RACE reads through MiXCR, storing one row per CDR3 protein. The table includes 300,000 to 400,000 distinct CDR3 sequences, about 7.8% detected once. Sequenced here: PBMCs, sampled around 45 days after the first yellow fever vaccination. The V gene is TRBV7-8, the J gene TRBJ2-3; 10 nucleotides line up with TRBD2. The origin of this receptor is a man between 18 and 35 years old who received the YFV17D yellow fever vaccine. CDR3 protein: CASSLEKTSGRTDTQYF. The CDR3 DNA sequence: TGTGCCAGCAGCTTAGAAAAGACTAGCGGGCGTACAGATACGCAGTATTTT.